This record looks at one T cell receptor beta chain sequence and its context. These data come from a study of blood T cell repertoires in COVID-19. Study overall: Donors in the United States, Italy and Spain gave samples during acute or convalescent COVID-19. PBMCs, B-cell-depleted T cells, or T cells provided the cDNA or gDNA that made up the material.

The germline V gene has CDR1 SEHNR and CDR2 FQNEAQ (reference sequence). This CDR3 comprises 15 residues. V was clipped by 2 bases and J by 1 base, with 10 bases between them. The authors' processing: Nucleated cell counts were estimated from reference gene primer amplification. The table came from immunoSEQ multiplex PCR; TCRdb's copy has only in-frame clones and leaves some out. The V and J calls and the clone size are those of that table, but D and trimming were determined from the DNA. The table has nearly 80,000 clones, approximately 90% seen once. The V and J genes are TRBV7-9 and TRBJ2-3, with a tentative D call TRBD2 (5 bases). Sequenced material: peripheral blood. The TCR originated in a woman of 80 years or more with active or convalescent COVID-19. The CDR3 here is CASSLWTPGTDTQYF. In DNA form, the CDR3 reads TGTGCCAGCAGCTTATGGACTCCCGGCACAGATACGCAGTATTTT.